This T cell receptor (beta chain) came from a study of Ad26.COV2.S vaccination and SARS-CoV-2 variants. About this clone itself: What it binds is not known.

This sample's treatment: roughly 19 received Ad26.COV2.S at low or high dose, single or two shots; about five received placebo; per-sample allocation not given. Collection of samples fell on day 63 after the first vaccine or placebo injection. General observations from the study: Placebo and vaccine recipients had non-spike TCR breadth that was similar. Post-vaccination spike-specific CD8+ and CD4+ T cell responses reportedly had substantial breadth. Compared with placebo recipients, vaccine recipients had higher spike-specific TCR breadth.

Using immunoSEQ multiplex PCR, the repertoire was profiled, and TCRdb retains in-frame clones only, with some absent. The sample holds fewer than 400,000 clones; under 90% are singletons and the top ten take 5% to 6.5%. This receptor was taken from a person between 18 and 59 years old who received the Ad26.COV2.S COVID-19 vaccine or a placebo. The material was peripheral blood, obtained in a trial of Ad26.COV2.S vaccine versus placebo.

In DNA, the CDR3 is TGTGCCAGCAGCTTGGGGGGGACTGGAAACACCATATATTTT. This gives the protein CASSLGGTGNTIYF. This chain connects TRBV7-9 to TRBJ1-3; TRBD1 might be the D (5 bases). Germline V gene lookup returns CDR1 SEHNR and CDR2 FQNEAQ (reference sequence). The V end was cut by 3 bases, the J end by 2 bases, with 8 bases between. The CDR3 totals 14 residues.